The 13 T cell receptor beta chains below were found in one sample sequenced in a study of sequential checkpoint blockade in melanoma. Treatment meaning: randomized to nivolumab then ipilimumab (arm A) or the reverse (arm B). Assay: immunoSEQ multiplex PCR; the TCRdb copy retains only in-frame clones and omits some. The sample holds several thousand clones; approximately 21% are singletons and the top ten take around 9%. The source material was tumor tissue (inferred from file names), sampled from a patient given nivolumab and ipilimumab in sequence. Receptors originate from a human donor with melanoma.

J is TRBJ1-5 and V is TRBV15; no definite D call. Per the germline V gene, CDR1 is LNHNV and CDR2 is YYDKDF (reference sequence). V lost 5 bases, J lost 1 base, and 9 bases lay in between. The CDR3 consists of 14 residues. The CDR3 loop reads CATSALASNQPQHF. CDR3 coding DNA: TGTGCCACCAGCGCTTTAGCGAGCAATCAGCCCCAGCATTTT. Together with reference TRBV15 and TRBJ1-5, the CDR3 gives the full variable domain: DAMVIQNPRYQVTQFGKPVTLSCSQTLNHNVMYWYQQKSSQAPKLLFHYYDKDFNNEADTPDNFQSRRPNTSFCFLDIRSPGLGDTAMYLCATSALASNQPQHFGDGTRLSIL.

This clone was detected a few times. The CDR3 coding sequence is TGCGCCAGCAGCCAAGAGGACAGGGGGAGCACTGAAGCTTTCTTT. Amino acid sequence: CASSQEDRGSTEAFF. This sequence joins TRBV23-1 and TRBJ1-1; 10 nucleotides match TRBD1. TRBV23-1 is labeled an ORF, and its function is uncertain. The CDR3 loop spans 15 amino acids. V gave up 6 bases and J gave up 4 bases; unmatched junction bases: 8.

This clone showed up just a few times. The rearrangement links TRBV6-8 to TRBJ1-1; D not certain. CDR1 and CDR2 from the germline V gene are MNHGY and SAAAGT. The CDR3 is 13 residues long. Trimming removed 0 bases from V and 6 bases from J, with 8 bases in between. As DNA, the CDR3 is TGTGCCAGCAGTTACTCGGGTCCTGCTGAAGCTTTCTTT. Its protein is CASSYSGPAEAFF.

This chain uses TRBV9 with TRBJ2-5; 9 nucleotides match TRBD1. The J segment lost 5 bases and the V segment lost 2 bases, leaving 7 bases of the junction unmatched. CDR1 SGDLS and CDR2 YYNGEE come from the germline V gene. The CDR3 length is 15 residues. The CDR3 loop reads CASSVGTGKEETQYF. Written as DNA, the CDR3 is TGTGCCAGCAGCGTGGGGACAGGGAAGGAGGAGACCCAGTACTTC.

This clone qualifies as medium-sized. The chain joins TRBV9 to TRBJ2-1, with 9 bases fitting TRBD2. The CDR3 spans 15 residues. V trimming: 4 bases; J trimming: 0 bases; junction bases outside the gene matches: 2. Germline values: CDR1 SGDLS, CDR2 YYNGEE. CDR3 DNA: TGTGCCAGCAGCCTTAGCGGGAGCTCCTACAATGAGCAGTTCTTC. Amino acid sequence: CASSLSGSSYNEQFF.

The chain joins TRBV28 to TRBJ2-3, with D possibly TRBD2 on 5 matching bases. CDR1 MDHEN and CDR2 SYDVKM come from the germline V gene. Trimming left V 5 bases short and J 1 base short, with 10 bases between. The CDR3 is made up of 14 amino acids. The CDR3 coding sequence is TGTGCCAGCAGTCCCCTAGCCCGCACAGATACGCAGTATTTT. Translation: CASSPLARTDTQYF.

Ten or more counts support this clone. The chain employs TRBV11-3 and TRBJ1-4; perhaps TRBD1 as D (5 bases). V lost 8 bases and J lost 6, with 16 bases in between. In germline, CDR1 is SGHNT, CDR2 YENEEA. The CDR3 contains 14 residues. The CDR3 loop is CASGGNLADEKLFF. The CDR3 nucleotides are TGTGCCAGCGGGGGAAACCTAGCGGATGAAAAACTGTTTTTT.

This chain uses TRBV11-3 with TRBJ2-7; TRBD2 matches at 11 bases. Germline-derived CDR1 and CDR2 are SGHNT and YENEEA. CDR3 length equals 17 residues. V dropped 0 bases and J dropped 3; count of bases not matched to a gene: 7. The CDR3 reads CASSLELGLAGGYEQYF. CDR3 coding DNA: TGTGCCAGCAGCTTAGAGCTCGGACTAGCGGGCGGCTACGAGCAGTACTTC.

CDR3 coding DNA: TGTGCCAGCAGCTTTGAAAGGCCAGCCAAAAACATTCAGTACTTC. Amino acid sequence: CASSFERPAKNIQYF. The chain uses TRBV12-1 and TRBJ2-4. TRBV12-1 has pseudogene status. This CDR3 has 15 residues.

For the CDR3, the DNA is TGTGCCAGCTCACCACCCGGGACAGGGAGGCGCAATCAGCCCCAGCATTTT. The encoded protein is CASSPPGTGRRNQPQHF. This chain uses TRBV18 with TRBJ1-5, with TRBD1 matching over 9 bases. V was clipped by 0 bases and J by 2 bases; unmatched bases: 5. Germline values: CDR1 KGHSH, CDR2 LQKENI. The CDR3 is 17 amino acids.

The chain couples TRBV28 to TRBJ1-5, with 8 positions matching TRBD1. Trimming removed 5 bases from V and 6 bases from J; junction bases left unmatched: 12. CDR3 length equals 16 residues. The germline CDR1 and CDR2 sequences are MDHEN and SYDVKM. Written as DNA, the CDR3 is TGTGCCAGCAGTCTCAGGACAGGGAGAATAAGTCAGCCCCAGCATTTT. It codes for CASSLRTGRISQPQHF.

This clone appeared a few times. The V gene is TRBV28, the J gene TRBJ2-7, with TRBD2 identical over 15 bases. The CDR3 is 15 residues long. Germline CDR1 reads MDHEN; CDR2 reads SYDVKM. V lost 6 bases, J lost 7 bases, and 7 bases stayed unmatched. CDR3: CASSRTSGRALEQYF. The CDR3 region has the DNA TGTGCCAGCAGCCGGACTAGCGGGAGGGCCCTTGAGCAGTACTTC.

This chain joins TRBV11-3 and TRBJ2-7, with a weak D call TRBD2 (6 bases). The germline V and J ends were trimmed by 5 bases and 3 bases, with 14 bases remaining between them. Germline V lookup: CDR1 SGHNT, CDR2 YENEEA. The CDR3 extends over 14 amino acids. The CDR3 region is CASSPGVAGYEQYF. The DNA for the CDR3 is TGTGCCAGCAGCCCGGGGGTTGCAGGCTACGAGCAGTACTTC.